In its sample, the clone carrying this TCR beta chain was seen a few times. In Cohort 3, a recovered donor had either two negative PCRs, clearance, or symptom resolution. The data belong to a study of blood T cell repertoires in COVID-19. Study background: The United States, Italy and Spain were the sources of the acute and convalescent COVID-19 samples. T cells, B-cell-depleted T cells, or PBMCs supplied cDNA or gDNA.

How the authors handled the data: Amplification from reference gene primers served as the basis for estimated nucleated cell counts. Repertoires were generated with immunoSEQ multiplex PCR, while TCRdb's copy carries only in-frame clones and drops some. That table supplies the V and J calls and clone size; D and trimming were determined from the DNA. The sample shows some 170,000 clones, approximately 80% of them seen only once. The V and J ends lost 2 bases and 3 bases respectively, with 17 bases between them. Germline CDR1 is MNHEY and CDR2 is SMNVEV (reference sequence). The CDR3 runs 17 residues.

The TCR originated in a woman in her forties or fifties who had recovered from COVID-19. The material sequenced was PBMCs or T cells enriched from blood (not recorded which). This chain connects TRBV27 to TRBJ1-3; no definite D call. The CDR3 here is CASSLTRWEGVGNTIYF. CDR3 coding DNA: TGTGCCAGCAGTTTAACGAGGTGGGAGGGTGTTGGAAACACCATATATTTT.